Shown below are 29 T cell receptor beta chains from a single sample sequenced in a study of response to subunit inactivated influenza vaccine. TCRdb re-called the RT-PCR reads with MiXCR, one entry per CDR3 protein. The sample consists of approximately 730,000 distinct CDR3 sequences, roughly 14% of them appearing once. The sequenced sample was PBMCs from blood, obtained less than 15 days before vaccination. Receptors originate from a man aged 50 to 60 who received an inactivated influenza vaccine.

The chain recombines TRBV28 with TRBJ1-4, with a tentative D call TRBD1 (5 bases). There are 16 residues in the CDR3. The germline V gene encodes CDR1 MDHEN and CDR2 SYDVKM. Trimming left V 3 bases short and J 1 base short, with 12 bases between. The CDR3 coding sequence is TGTGCCAGCAGTTTCTCGGGGGTCCTAACTAATGAAAAACTGTTTTTT. Its protein product is CASSFSGVLTNEKLFF.

This clonotype was seen a handful of times. This sequence joins TRBV7-8 and TRBJ2-1, with 8 bases aligning to TRBD2. The junction had 7 bases not matched to a gene; V was cut back by 1 base and J by 2 bases. The CDR3 runs 17 residues. Germline CDR1 reads SGHVS; CDR2 reads FQNEAQ. The CDR3 coding sequence is TGTGCCAGCAGCTTAGGGCGGGCGGGGGGCCCCTACAATGAGCAGTTCTTC. Translation: CASSLGRAGGPYNEQFF.

The V and J genes are TRBV7-9 and TRBJ2-7; the match to TRBD2 covers 8 bases. The CDR3 spans 15 residues. V lost 5 bases and J lost 4; bases outside the gene matches: 10. Germline CDR1 is SEHNR and CDR2 is FQNEAQ (reference sequence). The CDR3 nucleotides are TGTGCCAGCAGCCCCGCTTTAGCGGGACCTTACGAGCAGTACTTC. It specifies CASSPALAGPYEQYF.

This clonotype has a handful of counts. The rearrangement joins TRBV6-2 or TRBV6-3 to TRBJ1-2; 8 bases are shared with TRBD1. Germline CDR1 and CDR2: MNHEY and SVGEGT. This CDR3 is built from 12 residues. Trimming at V came to 10 bases and at J to 2 bases, leaving 3 bases not matched to a gene. CDR3 sequence reads: CAIRDRNYGYTF. For the CDR3, the DNA is TGTGCCATCCGGGACAGGAACTATGGCTACACCTTC.

This clonotype was seen a few times. CDR3 DNA sequence: TGCGCCAGCAGCCAAGATCGTGGGACAGGGTTCAATGAGCAGTTCTTC. Its protein is CASSQDRGTGFNEQFF. The rearrangement links TRBV4-3 to TRBJ2-1, with 9 bases lining up with TRBD1. V was clipped by 0 bases and J by 6 bases; unmatched bases: 6. Germline V gene lookup returns CDR1 LGHNA and CDR2 YSLEER. CDR3 length: 16 amino acids.

This clonotype was seen a handful of times. The chain links TRBV4-2 to TRBJ2-1; 13 nucleotides line up with TRBD2. The CDR3 covers 19 residues. Germline CDR1 reads LGHNA; CDR2 reads YNFKEQ. V lost 0 bases to trimming and J lost 6 bases; unmatched junction nucleotides: 11. CDR3 bases: TGTGCCAGCAGCCAAGACCGGACTAGCGGGAGAGGGGGTATCAATGAGCAGTTCTTC. Residues: CASSQDRTSGRGGINEQFF.

This clonotype has more than one count but fewer than ten. The chain combines TRBV6-2 or TRBV6-3 with TRBJ2-5; no clear D. Germline V gives CDR1 MNHEY, CDR2 SVGEGT. The V end was cut by 0 bases, the J end by 1 base, with 9 bases between. This CDR3 is 15 amino acids long. The CDR3 coding sequence is TGTGCCAGCAGTTACTCGAGCAGACTCCAAGAGACCCAGTACTTC. Encoded protein: CASSYSSRLQETQYF.

The table lists this clonotype with many counts. V usage is TRBV15 and J usage is TRBJ2-2, with D possibly TRBD1 on 6 matching bases. CDR1 is LNHNV and CDR2 is YYDKDF in the germline V gene (reference sequence). The CDR3 spans 13 residues. V shed 3 bases and J shed 6 bases, with 8 bases lying between them. CDR3 coding DNA: TGTGCCACCAGCAGTACAGGGCCCGGGGAGCTGTTTTTT. It specifies CATSSTGPGELFF.

Many counts were recorded for this clonotype. The chain combines TRBV20-1 with TRBJ2-7; 14 nucleotides line up with TRBD2. Germline V gene sequence: CDR1 DFQATT, CDR2 SNEGSKA (reference sequence). With 4 bases clipped from V and 0 bases from J, the junction kept 2 bases outside the gene matches. The CDR3 runs to 15 residues. The CDR3 loop reads CSAIGTSGSSYEQYF. CDR3 coding DNA: TGCAGTGCTATAGGGACTAGCGGGAGCTCCTACGAGCAGTACTTC.

The chain carries TRBV16 and TRBJ2-3, with TRBD2 as a possible D gene (5 bases). The CDR3 extends over 13 amino acids. V gave up 6 bases and J gave up 7 bases, with 14 bases separating them. In germline, CDR1 is KGHSY, CDR2 FQNENV. CDR3 coding DNA: TGTGCCAGCAGAGGAGGTTTGGAATATACGCAGTATTTT. Translated, it gives CASRGGLEYTQYF.

This clonotype was detected only a few times. The genes are TRBV7-8 and TRBJ2-1, with 8 bases lining up with TRBD2. Germline V CDR1 and CDR2: SGHVS, FQNEAQ. Trimming removed 4 bases from V and 11 bases from J; junction bases left unmatched: 16. The CDR3 sequence is 16 residues long. The CDR3 DNA is TGTGCCAGCAGCTGGACCGGGACTAGAGGAGAGAGGAAGCAGTTCTTC. Its protein is CASSWTGTRGERKQFF. Supplemented by reference TRBV7-8 and TRBJ2-1, the full variable domain reads GAGVSQSPRYKVAKRGQDVALRCDPISGHVSLFWYQQALGQGPEFLTYFQNEAQLDKSGLPSDRFFAERPEGSVSTLKIQRTQQEDSAVYLCASSWTGTRGERKQFFGPGTRLTVL.

This clonotype showed up many times. The genes are TRBV29-1 and TRBJ2-2; D perhaps matches TRBD1 (5 bases). CDR3 size: 13 residues. The germline V gene has CDR1 SQVTM and CDR2 ANQGSEA. Deletions cut 3 bases from V and 6 bases from J, with 11 bases between. The CDR3 spells CSVDEGASGELFF. In DNA form, the CDR3 reads TGCAGCGTTGACGAAGGGGCTTCCGGGGAGCTGTTTTTT.

The gene calls are TRBV7-2 and TRBJ2-3; D unclear. The V end was cut by 7 bases, the J end by 6 bases, with 14 bases between. CDR1 and CDR2 from the germline V gene are SGHTA and FQGNSA. CDR3 length: 13 amino acids. The CDR3 here is CASTINLRDTQYF. As DNA, the CDR3 is TGTGCCAGCACCATAAATTTAAGGGATACGCAGTATTTT.

V gene TRBV25-1 combines with J gene TRBJ1-2, with 10 nucleotides matching TRBD1. Germline V gene data show CDR1 as MGHDK and CDR2 as SYGVNS. The CDR3 runs 15 residues. Unmatched junction bases numbered 4, after V lost 3 bases and J lost 3 bases. CDR3 region: CASSDPGQGDYGYTF. The CDR3 DNA is TGTGCCAGCAGTGATCCCGGACAGGGGGACTATGGCTACACCTTC.

This clonotype was counted between two and nine times. The chain carries TRBV5-1 and TRBJ2-7; tentative D call: TRBD1 (5 bases). Trimming removed 4 bases at V and 2 bases at J, with 16 bases between. The CDR3 contains 15 residues. Germline values: CDR1 SGHRS, CDR2 YFSETQ. DNA for the CDR3: TGCGCCAGCAGCGGGGCCCCTAGGGGTGCCTACGAGCAGTACTTC. Its translation: CASSGAPRGAYEQYF.

Here the CDR3 reads CASSLGTSGIYEQYF. In nucleotides, the CDR3 is TGTGCCAGCAGCTTAGGGACTAGCGGGATTTACGAGCAGTACTTC. The V and J genes are TRBV7-8 and TRBJ2-7; TRBD2 matches 12 bases. After removal of 1 base from V and 4 bases from J, the junction contained 2 bases not matched to a gene. Germline loops: CDR1 SGHVS, CDR2 FQNEAQ. This CDR3 has 15 residues.

The chain couples TRBV6-1 to TRBJ2-7; 7 nucleotides agree with TRBD1. J was trimmed by 2 bases and V by 5 bases; bases with no gene match: 6. Germline CDR1 is MNHNS and CDR2 is SASEGT. The CDR3 consists of 14 residues. In DNA form, the CDR3 reads TGTGCCAGCAGTCGGACAGGCTTCACCTACGAGCAGTACTTC. Its translation is CASSRTGFTYEQYF.

Remarks on this clonotype: The junction departs from the called germline gene at one end, perhaps through a read error. V usage is TRBV29-1 and J usage is TRBJ2-2, with 7 bases matching TRBD2. Per the germline V gene, CDR1 is SQVTM and CDR2 is ANQGSEA. The CDR3 spans 17 residues. The DNA of the CDR3 is TGCAGCGTTGAAGACCGGCGGGAGACACTGAACATCGGGGAGCTGTTTTTT. Amino acid sequence: CSVEDRRETLNIGELFF.

In this sample, this clonotype turned up a few times. The V call is TRBV20-1, the J call TRBJ2-3; TRBD2 matches at 8 bases. This CDR3 has 15 amino acids. Germline CDR1 reads DFQATT; CDR2 reads SNEGSKA (reference sequence). J lost 2 bases, V lost 6 bases, and 10 bases had no gene match. The CDR3: CSAKRAGGPTDTQYF. Here the CDR3 DNA reads TGCAGTGCCAAGCGGGCGGGAGGCCCCACAGATACGCAGTATTTT.

The chain combines TRBV7-2 with TRBJ2-1, with TRBD2 matching over 11 bases. V lost 4 bases to trimming and J lost 7 bases; unmatched junction nucleotides: 9. The CDR3 is 16 amino acids. Looked up from germline, CDR1 is SGHTA and CDR2 is FQGNSA. CDR3 loop: CASSSQFSGRVNEQFF. The CDR3 DNA sequence: TGTGCCAGCAGCTCCCAATTTAGCGGGAGGGTAAATGAGCAGTTCTTC.

V gene TRBV7-2 combines with J gene TRBJ2-5; a possible D gene is TRBD1 (5 bases). V was shortened by 6 bases and J by 2 bases, with 10 bases between the two germline ends. This CDR3 spans 13 amino acids. Germline lookup yields CDR1 SGHTA and CDR2 FQGNSA. Written as DNA, the CDR3 is TGTGCCAGCAGGAAGGACACGCAAGAGACCCAGTACTTC. Amino acids: CASRKDTQETQYF.

This clonotype was seen a handful of times. The chain has TRBV7-9 and TRBJ1-1; a weak D match, TRBD1 (5 bases). V gave up 1 base and J gave up 10 bases, with 16 bases separating them. The CDR3 has 14 amino acids. The germline V gene has CDR1 SEHNR and CDR2 FQNEAQ (reference sequence). CDR3 in amino acids: CASSLGARGSGAFF. CDR3 nucleotide sequence: TGTGCCAGCAGCTTAGGGGCCCGGGGGTCGGGAGCTTTCTTT. Based on the CDR3 plus reference TRBV7-9 and TRBJ1-1, the full variable domain is DTGVSQNPRHKITKRGQNVTFRCDPISEHNRLYWYRQTLGQGPEFLTYFQNEAQLEKSRLLSDRFSAERPKGSFSTLEIQRTEQGDSAMYLCASSLGARGSGAFFGQGTRLTVV.

This clonotype has more than one count but fewer than ten. The chain recombines TRBV6-5 with TRBJ2-3; TRBD2 agrees at 7 bases. Germline V CDR1 and CDR2: MNHEY, SVGAGI. The CDR3 is 16 amino acids. The V and J ends lost 6 bases and 2 bases, in that order; junction bases with no gene match: 11. In DNA, the CDR3 is TGTGCCAGCAGCCCCCTGGGGGGGACGAACACAGATACGCAGTATTTT. It yields the protein CASSPLGGTNTDTQYF.

The gene calls are TRBV6-1 and TRBJ2-3, with D perhaps matching TRBD2 (6 bases). The ends were cut back, 6 bases at V and 2 bases at J, with 12 bases in the middle. Germline CDR1 and CDR2: MNHNS and SASEGT. CDR3 length equals 14 residues. Here the CDR3 reads CASSHGLTTDTQYF. The CDR3 DNA sequence: TGTGCCAGCAGCCACGGACTAACCACAGATACGCAGTATTTT.

The V call is TRBV9, the J call TRBJ2-5; D ambiguous. Trimming pared 3 bases from V and 5 bases from J, leaving 17 bases between. The length of the CDR3 is 15 residues. CDR1 and CDR2 from the germline V gene are SGDLS and YYNGEE. In DNA form, the CDR3 reads TGTGCCAGCAGCGCGCGTACAGTTGCCGGTGAGACCCAGTACTTC. The encoded protein is CASSARTVAGETQYF.

The chain combines TRBV20-1 with TRBJ2-3; 8 nucleotides match TRBD2. Germline V lookup: CDR1 DFQATT, CDR2 SNEGSKA (reference sequence). The CDR3 totals 15 residues. V lost 6 bases and J lost 3; bases outside the gene matches: 11. The CDR3 is CSARRPSGRTDTQYF. The DNA of the CDR3 is TGCAGTGCCCGACGACCTAGCGGGCGAACAGATACGCAGTATTTT.

A few counts support this clonotype. The chain joins TRBV6-1 to TRBJ2-3; possibly TRBD2 for D (5 bases). V was shortened by 3 bases and J by 12 bases, with 16 bases between the two germline ends. CDR1 is MNHNS and CDR2 is SASEGT in the germline V gene. The CDR3 is 13 amino acids. The CDR3 DNA reads TGTGCCAGCAGTGAGGACTTAGGCCCTGGCCAGTATTTT. It codes for CASSEDLGPGQYF.

This clonotype was seen more than once but under ten times. The CDR3 DNA follows: TGTGCCAGCAGTTTCGGGACAGGCGGGCTCAAGCAGTTCTTC. Translating it yields CASSFGTGGLKQFF. The chain uses TRBV6-2 or TRBV6-3 and TRBJ2-1; 8 nucleotides agree with TRBD1. The CDR3 contains 14 residues. Losses at the gene ends were 4 bases for V and 11 bases for J; bases not matched to a gene: 10. Per germline, CDR1 MNHEY and CDR2 SVGEGT.

This clonotype was observed a handful of times. The chain links TRBV12-3 or TRBV12-4 to TRBJ2-7, with D hard to call. Trimming shortened V by 7 bases and J by 0 bases, and 10 bases separated the two germline ends. This CDR3 has 13 residues. The CDR3 here is CASNVGSSYEQYF. CDR3 DNA sequence: TGTGCCAGCAATGTTGGCAGCTCCTACGAGCAGTACTTC.